A selection of T cell receptor beta chains follows, all from one sample in a study of a mutant IDH1 vaccine in newly diagnosed glioma. These TCRs' antigens remain unknown. Data came from immunoSEQ multiplex PCR; TCRdb stores just in-frame clones and leaves some out. The table records about 56,000 clones, around 75% of them present only once. The sample was PBMCs, taken from a glioma patient whose treatment included an IDH1 peptide vaccine. Every receptor here comes from a man between 50 and 59 years old with glioma. Both conserved end residues are part of each CDR3. Each record gives: CDR3 DNA, CDR3 protein, clone size, J gene, V gene, D gene. The D gene is left open where the match is weak. Size tells how often a clone was seen (once, few, many) or the class of an expanded clone, and some rows leave it out.

cdr3_nt: TGTGCCTGGAGTACTCAGGGGGCGAATGAAAAACTGTTTTTT; cdr3_aa: CAWSTQGANEKLFF; clone_size: .; j_call: TRBJ1-4; v_call: TRBV30; d_call: TRBD1
cdr3_nt: TGCGCCAGCAGCTTGACTGTCGGGGGTGAAAAACTGTTTTTT; cdr3_aa: CASSLTVGGEKLFF; clone_size: .; j_call: TRBJ1-4; v_call: TRBV5-1; d_call: .
cdr3_nt: TGTGCCAGCAGTTTGGGGACAACAGGGAACACCGGGGAGCTGTTTTTT; cdr3_aa: CASSLGTTGNTGELFF; clone_size: once; j_call: TRBJ2-2; v_call: TRBV27; d_call: .
cdr3_nt: TGTGCCAGCAGCAACGGGGGGACAAATCAGCCCCAGCATTTT; cdr3_aa: CASSNGGTNQPQHF; clone_size: .; j_call: TRBJ1-5; v_call: TRBV7-9; d_call: .
cdr3_nt: TGTGCCAGTAGTATAACGGGAGGGTCCCACGAGCAGTACTTC; cdr3_aa: CASSITGGSHEQYF; clone_size: .; j_call: TRBJ2-7; v_call: TRBV19; d_call: TRBD2
cdr3_nt: TGTGCCAGCAGCTCCTGGGAGGCATCCAGGGCTAATAGCAATCAGCCCCAGCATTTT; cdr3_aa: CASSSWEASRANSNQPQHF; clone_size: once; j_call: TRBJ1-5; v_call: TRBV7-9; d_call: .
cdr3_nt: TGTGCCAGCAGTTTATCGAAAAGCACAGATACGCAGTATTTT; cdr3_aa: CASSLSKSTDTQYF; clone_size: .; j_call: TRBJ2-3; v_call: TRBV27; d_call: .
cdr3_nt: TGTGCCTGGAGTCCCCTGACAGGGTCATACGGCTACACCTTC; cdr3_aa: CAWSPLTGSYGYTF; clone_size: .; j_call: TRBJ1-2; v_call: TRBV30; d_call: TRBD1
cdr3_nt: TGTGCCAGTAGCATTAGGCCTCGACAGGGGAATCAGCCCCAGCATTTT; cdr3_aa: CASSIRPRQGNQPQHF; clone_size: .; j_call: TRBJ1-5; v_call: TRBV19; d_call: TRBD1
cdr3_nt: TGTGCCAGCAGCTTAGCAAGTACAGCGCTCCTCTTCCACTTT; cdr3_aa: CASSLASTALLFHF; clone_size: .; j_call: TRBJ1-6; v_call: TRBV7-2; d_call: .
cdr3_nt: TGTGCCAGCAGTGAACCGGGGGGTAACCGGCAGTACTTC; cdr3_aa: CASSEPGGNRQYF; clone_size: .; j_call: TRBJ2-5; v_call: TRBV25-1; d_call: TRBD2
cdr3_nt: TGTGCCAGCAGCCCCCATGGGGGGGGTCGGGCCAACGTCCTGACTTTC; cdr3_aa: CASSPHGGGRANVLTF; clone_size: .; j_call: TRBJ2-6; v_call: TRBV7-9; d_call: TRBD2
cdr3_nt: TGTGCCAGCAGCCCACAGGGTTTTGATGGCTACACCTTC; cdr3_aa: CASSPQGFDGYTF; clone_size: .; j_call: TRBJ1-2; v_call: TRBV5-4; d_call: .
cdr3_nt: TGTGCCAGCAGTTCCGGGACAGAACTATACGAGCAGTACTTC; cdr3_aa: CASSSGTELYEQYF; clone_size: .; j_call: TRBJ2-7; v_call: TRBV27; d_call: TRBD1
cdr3_nt: TGTGCCAGTAGCGACTCCTATAATTCACCCCTCCACTTT; cdr3_aa: CASSDSYNSPLHF; clone_size: .; j_call: TRBJ1-6; v_call: TRBV19; d_call: .
cdr3_nt: TGCGCCAGCAGCCAAGCCCAGGAAGAAAATCAGCCCCAGCATTTT; cdr3_aa: CASSQAQEENQPQHF; clone_size: .; j_call: TRBJ1-5; v_call: TRBV4-1; d_call: .
cdr3_nt: TGTGCCACCAGCAGGACCCCTCCCTCCACTGAAGCTTTCTTT; cdr3_aa: CATSRTPPSTEAFF; clone_size: .; j_call: TRBJ1-1; v_call: TRBV15; d_call: .
cdr3_nt: TGCGCCAGCAGCCAAGTAGCAAGCTATAATGAAAAACTGTTTTTT; cdr3_aa: CASSQVASYNEKLFF; clone_size: .; j_call: TRBJ1-4; v_call: TRBV4-3; d_call: .
cdr3_nt: TGTGCCTGGGGGACAGGGGGCCGCTACGAGCAGTACTTC; cdr3_aa: CAWGTGGRYEQYF; clone_size: .; j_call: TRBJ2-7; v_call: TRBV30; d_call: TRBD1
cdr3_nt: TGTGCCAGCAGCCAAGATTGGGGCCTTTTCGAGGCAGATACGCAGTATTTT; cdr3_aa: CASSQDWGLFEADTQYF; clone_size: .; j_call: TRBJ2-3; v_call: TRBV4-2; d_call: .
cdr3_nt: TGTGCCAGCAGTTACGGCGGACGCTATGGCTACACCTTC; cdr3_aa: CASSYGGRYGYTF; clone_size: once; j_call: TRBJ1-2; v_call: TRBV6-5; d_call: .
cdr3_nt: TGCGCCAGCAGCCAAGACCCCGGGACAGGGTTCTACGAGCAGTACTTC; cdr3_aa: CASSQDPGTGFYEQYF; clone_size: .; j_call: TRBJ2-7; v_call: TRBV4-3; d_call: TRBD1
cdr3_nt: TGCAGCGTTTTAATACCGGGTCCAGATACGCAGTATTTT; cdr3_aa: CSVLIPGPDTQYF; clone_size: .; j_call: TRBJ2-3; v_call: TRBV29-1; d_call: .
cdr3_nt: TGTGCCAGCAGTCGAACAGGTCGGGGGGACGAGCAGTACTTC; cdr3_aa: CASSRTGRGDEQYF; clone_size: .; j_call: TRBJ2-7; v_call: TRBV5-4; d_call: TRBD2
cdr3_nt: TGCGCCAGCAGCCTCCGGGACAGGGGGGGTGATGAGCAGTTCTTC; cdr3_aa: CASSLRDRGGDEQFF; clone_size: once; j_call: TRBJ2-1; v_call: TRBV4-1; d_call: TRBD1
cdr3_nt: TGTGCCAGCAGGGCCGGACAGGCCCAAACTGAAGCTTTCTTT; cdr3_aa: CASRAGQAQTEAFF; clone_size: .; j_call: TRBJ1-1; v_call: TRBV2; d_call: TRBD1
cdr3_nt: TGTGCCAGCAGCCCGGGACAGAGCATCAATCAGCCCCAGCATTTT; cdr3_aa: CASSPGQSINQPQHF; clone_size: .; j_call: TRBJ1-5; v_call: TRBV7-2; d_call: TRBD1
cdr3_nt: TGTGCCAGCAGTGGACAGGGGAAGGGCACTGAAGCTTTCTTT; cdr3_aa: CASSGQGKGTEAFF; clone_size: .; j_call: TRBJ1-1; v_call: TRBV2; d_call: TRBD1
cdr3_nt: TGTGCCAGCACCGACAGGGTCTATGGCTACACCTTC; cdr3_aa: CASTDRVYGYTF; clone_size: .; j_call: TRBJ1-2; v_call: TRBV6-1; d_call: TRBD1
cdr3_nt: TGTGCCAGCAGCGTAGAATGGCAGCACAATGAGCAGTTCTTC; cdr3_aa: CASSVEWQHNEQFF; clone_size: many; j_call: TRBJ2-1; v_call: TRBV9; d_call: .
cdr3_nt: TGTGCCAGTAATACCGTGCCAGAGAACACTGAAGCTTTCTTT; cdr3_aa: CASNTVPENTEAFF; clone_size: .; j_call: TRBJ1-1; v_call: TRBV19; d_call: .
cdr3_nt: TGTGCCAGCCTCGTAGGAGCGGGGGACCTCCGGAATACCCAGTACTTC; cdr3_aa: CASLVGAGDLRNTQYF; clone_size: .; j_call: TRBJ2-5; v_call: TRBV7-9; d_call: TRBD2
cdr3_nt: TGCGCCAGCAGCGCATCCTCGGACAGGGGGGAGGAGCAGTACTTC; cdr3_aa: CASSASSDRGEEQYF; clone_size: .; j_call: TRBJ2-7; v_call: TRBV5-1; d_call: TRBD1
cdr3_nt: TGTGCCAGCAGCTTAGGAATGGCGAGGACTGAAGCTTTCTTT; cdr3_aa: CASSLGMARTEAFF; clone_size: .; j_call: TRBJ1-1; v_call: TRBV7-2; d_call: .
cdr3_nt: TGTGCCAGCAGCCCGACAGGGAACTATGGCTACACCTTC; cdr3_aa: CASSPTGNYGYTF; clone_size: .; j_call: TRBJ1-2; v_call: TRBV7-6; d_call: TRBD1
cdr3_nt: TGTGCCAACCAGGGGGATTGGAATTCACCCCTCCACTTT; cdr3_aa: CANQGDWNSPLHF; clone_size: .; j_call: TRBJ1-6; v_call: TRBV10-3; d_call: TRBD1
cdr3_nt: TGTGCCAGCAGTTTCCGGGGGGACGACGGGGCCAACGTCCTGACTTTC; cdr3_aa: CASSFRGDDGANVLTF; clone_size: .; j_call: TRBJ2-6; v_call: TRBV27; d_call: TRBD2
cdr3_nt: TGTGCCATCAGTGAGCCGGAGGTGGAGACCCAGTACTTC; cdr3_aa: CAISEPEVETQYF; clone_size: .; j_call: TRBJ2-5; v_call: TRBV10-3; d_call: .
cdr3_nt: TGCGCCAGCAGCCAAGATCTAGACGGGACCTCTGGGGCCAACGTCCTGACTTTC; cdr3_aa: CASSQDLDGTSGANVLTF; clone_size: .; j_call: TRBJ2-6; v_call: TRBV4-3; d_call: .
cdr3_nt: TGTGCCAGCAGCTTAGCGCTAGGCGACAGGCAGCCCCAGCATTTT; cdr3_aa: CASSLALGDRQPQHF; clone_size: .; j_call: TRBJ1-5; v_call: TRBV7-9; d_call: .
cdr3_nt: TGTGCCAGCAGCCCCGTGGTGCCCGGGACCGGGACAAACACCATATATTTT; cdr3_aa: CASSPVVPGTGTNTIYF; clone_size: once; j_call: TRBJ1-3; v_call: TRBV5-6; d_call: .
cdr3_nt: TGTGCCAGCAGCTCGGACAGATACTATGGCTACACCTTC; cdr3_aa: CASSSDRYYGYTF; clone_size: .; j_call: TRBJ1-2; v_call: TRBV6-5; d_call: .
cdr3_nt: TGCGCCAGCAGCCAAGGACAGGTAGCAGATACGCAGTATTTT; cdr3_aa: CASSQGQVADTQYF; clone_size: .; j_call: TRBJ2-3; v_call: TRBV4-3; d_call: .